This record looks at one TCR beta chain sequence and its context. What it binds is unknown. The entry originates in a study of a mutant IDH1 vaccine in newly diagnosed glioma. For the study at large: First vaccine doses came 4-6 weeks after radiotherapy alone, or with temozolomide cycles.

Overall study findings and caveats: Overall, about 93% of patients had vaccine-induced immune responses.

Here immunoSEQ multiplex PCR was the method, and the copy in TCRdb shows in-frame clones only, minus some. The table records 100,000 to 150,000 clones, 80% of them present only once. Time point indicated: week 11, during vaccination. All doses held 300 ug of mutant IDH1 20-mer peptide, with topical imiquimod. Sequencing was performed on PBMCs, taken from a glioma patient whose treatment included an IDH1 peptide vaccine. The clonotype was recovered from a man aged 35 to 55 with glioma.

The CDR3 nucleotides read TGTGCCAGCAGCCCCGGACAGGGAGGTGATACGCAGTATTTT. The encoded protein is CASSPGQGGDTQYF. The rearrangement uses TRBV11-3 and TRBJ2-3; 8 nucleotides line up with TRBD1. Germline CDR1 SGHNT, CDR2 YENEEA. The CDR3 runs to 14 residues. V dropped 5 bases and J dropped 6; count of bases not matched to a gene: 7.